This TCR beta chain originates from a study of siplizumab effects on memory and regulatory T cells. In germline, CDR1 is SEHNR, CDR2 FQNEAQ (reference sequence). The CDR3 has 17 amino acids. V lost 3 bases and J 4 bases, leaving 19 bases between the germline ends. General observations from the study: The study found naive T cells seemingly more diverse than memory cells and seemingly major alloresponse contributors. Siplizumab gave mappable alloreactive CD4+ clones an average Treg-derived fraction of under 70%, against around 27% in controls.

A note on this clone: What it recognizes is unknown.

TCRdb keeps only in-frame clones here, not all; method: immunoSEQ multiplex PCR. The sample has roughly 56,000 clones, 90% to 95% seen once; the top ten hold about two fifths. The sample consisted of CD8+ T cells sorted from blood. This sequence originates from a human donor in good health. The rearrangement links TRBV7-9 to TRBJ2-1, with D possibly being TRBD2 (5 bases). DNA for the CDR3: TGTGCCAGCAGCTTCGTCTGGGCACTCCGGGGATACAATGAGCAGTTCTTC. Translation: CASSFVWALRGYNEQFF.